This T cell receptor (beta chain) was sequenced during a study of blood T cells in healthy people across ages. Study observations and caveats: Roughly linear age-related decline in beta diversity appeared, significant by age roughly 40. Strong correlation linked observed beta diversity and percent naive T cells.

Regarding this clonotype: Its antigen remains unidentified.

With V trimmed by 5 bases and J by 8 bases, 6 bases remained unmatched. CDR1 and CDR2 from the germline V gene are MNHNY and SVGAGI (reference sequence). The CDR3 is 15 residues long. PCR was performed a second time for about 7 to 12 cycles using a sample-barcoded 5' primer and a J-beta primer mix. Every sample returned 2.5 million or more CDR3-containing paired-end reads. TCRdb used MiXCR to reprocess the 5' RACE reads, holding one entry per CDR3 protein. The sample lists roughly 1.4 million distinct CDR3 sequences, approximately 59% seen once, with roughly 6.3% in the top ten. Sequencing was done on a sample of blood. This sequence originates from a man aged 18 to 30 in good health. The chain couples TRBV6-6 to TRBJ2-1; 13 nucleotides line up with TRBD2. CDR3 sequence: CASSKLAGGWYEQFF. In DNA form, the CDR3 reads TGTGCCAGCAGTAAACTAGCGGGGGGGTGGTATGAGCAGTTCTTC.